The rows below give T cell receptor beta chains drawn from one sample of a study of T cells after yellow fever vaccination. From the 5' RACE reads, TCRdb called clonotypes with MiXCR, one entry per CDR3 protein. The table lists some 390,000 distinct CDR3 sequences, around 20% of them singletons. The sequencing here drew on PBMCs, taken before the yellow fever booster vaccination. The receptors were gathered from a man younger than 35 who received the YFV17D yellow fever vaccine. Each CDR3 is given with its conserved first and last residue. The D gene is left open where the match is weak. Not every row has a clone size; where given, it reads once, few, many or a size class.

CDR3 DNA: TGCGCCAGCAGCCAAGAAGGGACAGGGGAGGGGAAACTGTTTTTT
CDR3 protein: CASSQEGTGEGKLFF
J gene: TRBJ1-4
V gene: TRBV4-3
clone size: few
D gene: TRBD1

CDR3 DNA: TGTGCCTCCAGGACAGCCCAAGAGACCCAGTACTTC
CDR3 protein: CASRTAQETQYF
J gene: TRBJ2-5
V gene: TRBV10-3
clone size: many
D gene: .

CDR3 DNA: TGTGCCAGCAGCTCGTTCAGGGCCCGCATGAACACTGAAGCTTTCTTT
CDR3 protein: CASSSFRARMNTEAFF
J gene: TRBJ1-1
V gene: TRBV7-9
clone size: few
D gene: .

CDR3 DNA: TGTGCCATCAGTGAGGCGAGGACGGGGAGGGAGACCCAGTACTTC
CDR3 protein: CAISEARTGRETQYF
J gene: TRBJ2-5
V gene: TRBV10-3
clone size: .
D gene: .

CDR3 DNA: TGTGCCACCCGGGGCGCAGCGGGGGGTCTCCAAGAGACCCAGTACTTC
CDR3 protein: CATRGAAGGLQETQYF
J gene: TRBJ2-5
V gene: TRBV7-9
clone size: .
D gene: TRBD2

CDR3 DNA: TGTGCCAGCAGCTTGCAACTGATGAACACTGAAGCTTTCTTT
CDR3 protein: CASSLQLMNTEAFF
J gene: TRBJ1-1
V gene: TRBV7-9
clone size: few
D gene: .

CDR3 DNA: TGTGCCAGCACCCCGGACAGGAACAATGAGCAGTTCTTC
CDR3 protein: CASTPDRNNEQFF
J gene: TRBJ2-1
V gene: TRBV7-2
clone size: .
D gene: TRBD1

CDR3 DNA: TGTGCCAGCAGTTTTGGGGAGAGAAGGGGCTACACCTTC
CDR3 protein: CASSFGERRGYTF
J gene: TRBJ1-2
V gene: TRBV12-3/TRBV12-4
clone size: .
D gene: .

CDR3 DNA: TGTGCCAGCAGGGGCGAGGTTGAAGCTTTCTTT
CDR3 protein: CASRGEVEAFF
J gene: TRBJ1-1
V gene: TRBV2
clone size: few
D gene: .

CDR3 DNA: TGTGCCAGCAGTCTCGCCCCGATCACCGGGGAGCTGTTTTTT
CDR3 protein: CASSLAPITGELFF
J gene: TRBJ2-2
V gene: TRBV25-1
clone size: few
D gene: .

CDR3 DNA: TGTGCCAGCAAAAATCCGTTTAACACTGAAGCTTTCTTT
CDR3 protein: CASKNPFNTEAFF
J gene: TRBJ1-1
V gene: TRBV12-3/TRBV12-4
clone size: .
D gene: .

CDR3 DNA: TGCAGTGCTGGCTTGTCGGCGCAGTATTTT
CDR3 protein: CSAGLSAQYF
J gene: TRBJ2-3
V gene: TRBV20-1
clone size: many
D gene: .

CDR3 DNA: TGCAGCGTTGAAGTGACGAGGAACACTGAAGCTTTCTTT
CDR3 protein: CSVEVTRNTEAFF
J gene: TRBJ1-1
V gene: TRBV29-1
clone size: .
D gene: .

CDR3 DNA: TGTGCCAGCAGCTTAGCGCAGAGCACAGATACGCAGTATTTT
CDR3 protein: CASSLAQSTDTQYF
J gene: TRBJ2-3
V gene: TRBV7-9
clone size: .
D gene: .

CDR3 DNA: TGTGCCAGCAGCGCTCGTCTAGCGGGGCCCACAGATACGCAGTATTTT
CDR3 protein: CASSARLAGPTDTQYF
J gene: TRBJ2-3
V gene: TRBV7-2
clone size: .
D gene: TRBD2

CDR3 DNA: TGCGCCAGCAGCGACCGTGCGGGGGGGTATAATGAGCAGTTCTTC
CDR3 protein: CASSDRAGGYNEQFF
J gene: TRBJ2-1
V gene: TRBV5-1
clone size: many
D gene: TRBD2

CDR3 DNA: TGTGCCAGCACCAATCAACCGGGAGCGGGACCTGGTGGGGCCAACGTCCTGACTTTC
CDR3 protein: CASTNQPGAGPGGANVLTF
J gene: TRBJ2-6
V gene: TRBV6-2/TRBV6-3
clone size: .
D gene: TRBD2

CDR3 DNA: TGTGCCAGCTCAACCGGGACTCCAACCGGAGCCCAGTACTTC
CDR3 protein: CASSTGTPTGAQYF
J gene: TRBJ2-5
V gene: TRBV18
clone size: .
D gene: .

CDR3 DNA: TGTGCCAGCAGTGGACTAGGGGGGTCTGAGCAGTTCTTC
CDR3 protein: CASSGLGGSEQFF
J gene: TRBJ2-1
V gene: TRBV12-3/TRBV12-4
clone size: few
D gene: .

CDR3 DNA: TGCAGTGCTAGAGATCGCAGTGCTAGCGGGGGGGGTGAGCAGTTCTTC
CDR3 protein: CSARDRSASGGGEQFF
J gene: TRBJ2-1
V gene: TRBV20-1
clone size: .
D gene: TRBD2

CDR3 DNA: TGTGCCAGCAGTCGGACAGGGAGCTCTGGGGCCAACGTCCTGACTTTC
CDR3 protein: CASSRTGSSGANVLTF
J gene: TRBJ2-6
V gene: TRBV6-5
clone size: many
D gene: TRBD1

CDR3 DNA: TGTGCCAGCAGCTTTACAGGGGGCTACACCGGGGAGCTGTTTTTT
CDR3 protein: CASSFTGGYTGELFF
J gene: TRBJ2-2
V gene: TRBV7-2
clone size: few
D gene: TRBD1

CDR3 DNA: TGCGCCAGCAGCCCCTGGACCAAGCTAAAGGAGACCCAGTACTTC
CDR3 protein: CASSPWTKLKETQYF
J gene: TRBJ2-5
V gene: TRBV5-1
clone size: few
D gene: .

CDR3 DNA: TGCAGTGCTAGAGGACTGTACGCCTACAATGAGCAGTTCTTC
CDR3 protein: CSARGLYAYNEQFF
J gene: TRBJ2-1
V gene: TRBV20-1
clone size: few
D gene: .

CDR3 DNA: TGCAGCGGAGGAGGGGTGAACACTGAAGCTTTCTTT
CDR3 protein: CSGGGVNTEAFF
J gene: TRBJ1-1
V gene: TRBV29-1
clone size: .
D gene: .

CDR3 DNA: TGTGCCATCAGTGAAGTGGGGAATAGCAACAAAAACATTCAGTACTTC
CDR3 protein: CAISEVGNSNKNIQYF
J gene: TRBJ2-4
V gene: TRBV10-3
clone size: few
D gene: .

CDR3 DNA: TGTGCCAGCAGCTTGGAAGTTTCTGCCAATGAGCAGTTCTTC
CDR3 protein: CASSLEVSANEQFF
J gene: TRBJ2-1
V gene: TRBV5-4
clone size: few
D gene: .

CDR3 DNA: TGTGCCAGCAGTCTAAATGGACAGCTGAACACTGAAGCTTTCTTT
CDR3 protein: CASSLNGQLNTEAFF
J gene: TRBJ1-1
V gene: TRBV12-3/TRBV12-4
clone size: .
D gene: .

CDR3 DNA: TGCAGTGCTAGAGATAAAAACACTCCCGAGCAGTACTTC
CDR3 protein: CSARDKNTPEQYF
J gene: TRBJ2-7
V gene: TRBV20-1
clone size: .
D gene: .

CDR3 DNA: TGTGCCATCTCTAGGGCCGGGGGGGACTACGAGCAGTACTTC
CDR3 protein: CAISRAGGDYEQYF
J gene: TRBJ2-7
V gene: TRBV10-3
clone size: .
D gene: TRBD2

CDR3 DNA: TGTGCCAGCAGCCTAGTGAGCGGGGGGGCTTACGAGCAGTACTTC
CDR3 protein: CASSLVSGGAYEQYF
J gene: TRBJ2-7
V gene: TRBV11-2
clone size: .
D gene: TRBD2

CDR3 DNA: TGTGCCAGCAGTTGGGGGCTAGCGGGGGGAGCAGGCGGGGAGCTGTTTTTT
CDR3 protein: CASSWGLAGGAGGELFF
J gene: TRBJ2-2
V gene: TRBV12-3/TRBV12-4
clone size: .
D gene: TRBD2

CDR3 DNA: TGCAGTGCTAGAGGAGCTAGCGGGGGGGCCCCGAACACCGGGGAGCTGTTTTTT
CDR3 protein: CSARGASGGAPNTGELFF
J gene: TRBJ2-2
V gene: TRBV20-1
clone size: .
D gene: TRBD2

CDR3 DNA: TGCGCCAGCAGGAGTGGGGACGGGGAGCTGTTTTTT
CDR3 protein: CASRSGDGELFF
J gene: TRBJ2-2
V gene: TRBV5-1
clone size: .
D gene: .

CDR3 DNA: TGCGCCAGCAGCTTAACCCCGCAGCTAGACTATGGCTACACCTTC
CDR3 protein: CASSLTPQLDYGYTF
J gene: TRBJ1-2
V gene: TRBV5-1
clone size: .
D gene: .

CDR3 DNA: TGTGCCAGCCAGGGGGAAACGAGTGAGCAGTTCTTC
CDR3 protein: CASQGETSEQFF
J gene: TRBJ2-1
V gene: TRBV7-3
clone size: few
D gene: TRBD1

CDR3 DNA: TGTGCCATCAGTGCAGGGCCAGGCTACGAGCAGTACTTC
CDR3 protein: CAISAGPGYEQYF
J gene: TRBJ2-7
V gene: TRBV10-3
clone size: .
D gene: .

CDR3 DNA: TGCGCCAGCAGCCAAGGTCTCCTTTCTAACTATGGCTACACCTTC
CDR3 protein: CASSQGLLSNYGYTF
J gene: TRBJ1-2
V gene: TRBV4-1
clone size: .
D gene: .